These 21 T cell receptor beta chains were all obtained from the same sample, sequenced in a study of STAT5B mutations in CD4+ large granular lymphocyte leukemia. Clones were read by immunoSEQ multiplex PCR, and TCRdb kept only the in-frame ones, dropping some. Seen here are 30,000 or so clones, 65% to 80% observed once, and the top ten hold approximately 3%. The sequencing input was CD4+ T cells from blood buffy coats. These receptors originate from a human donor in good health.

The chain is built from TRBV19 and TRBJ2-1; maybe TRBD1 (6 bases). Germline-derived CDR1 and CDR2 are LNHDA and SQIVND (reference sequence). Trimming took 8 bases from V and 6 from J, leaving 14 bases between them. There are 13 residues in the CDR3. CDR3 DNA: TGTGCCAGTGACCAGGGGCGCCCCAATGAGCAGTTCTTC. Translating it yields CASDQGRPNEQFF. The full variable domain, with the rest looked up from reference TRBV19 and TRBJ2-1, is DGGITQSPKYLFRKEGQNVTLSCEQNLNHDAMYWYRQDPGQGLRLIYYSQIVNDFQKGDIAEGYSVSREKKESFPLTVTSAQKNPTAFYLCASDQGRPNEQFFGPGTRLTVL.

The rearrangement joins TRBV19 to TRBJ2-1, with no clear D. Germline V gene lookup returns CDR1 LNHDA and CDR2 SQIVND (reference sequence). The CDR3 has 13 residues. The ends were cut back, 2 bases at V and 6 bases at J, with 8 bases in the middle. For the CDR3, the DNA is TGTGCCAGTAGTATACAGCCTCTCAATGAGCAGTTCTTC. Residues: CASSIQPLNEQFF.

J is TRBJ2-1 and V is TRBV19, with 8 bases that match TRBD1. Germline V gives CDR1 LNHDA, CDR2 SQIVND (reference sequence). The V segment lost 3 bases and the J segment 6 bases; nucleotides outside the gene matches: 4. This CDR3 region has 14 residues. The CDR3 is CASSIQGAINEQFF. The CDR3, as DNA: TGTGCCAGTAGTATCCAGGGGGCTATCAATGAGCAGTTCTTC.

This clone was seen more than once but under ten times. The DNA for the CDR3 is TGTGCCAGCAGTTTGAATGGGCCCACTGAAGCTTTCTTT. Its translation is CASSLNGPTEAFF. The chain uses TRBV28 and TRBJ1-1; D gene ambiguous. Trimming shortened V by 3 bases and J by 4 bases, and 9 bases separated the two germline ends. Germline CDR1 MDHEN, CDR2 SYDVKM. CDR3 length: 13 amino acids.

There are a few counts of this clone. Written as DNA, the CDR3 is TGTGCCAGCAGCGGACTTAGCGGGAGGTTCCAAGAGACCCAGTACTTC. This gives the protein CASSGLSGRFQETQYF. The J gene is TRBJ2-5, the V gene TRBV5-4; 10 bases line up with TRBD2. The CDR3 consists of 16 residues. V shed 4 bases, J shed 1 base, and the junction held 7 bases outside the gene matches. Germline V CDR1 and CDR2: SGHNT, YYREEE (reference sequence).

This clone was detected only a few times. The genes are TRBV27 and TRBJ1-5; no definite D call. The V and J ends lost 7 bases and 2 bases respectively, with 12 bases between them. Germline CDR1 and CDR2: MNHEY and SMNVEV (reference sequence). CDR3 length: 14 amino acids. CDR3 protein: CASTPEGRNQPQHF. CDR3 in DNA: TGTGCCAGCACCCCGGAAGGGCGCAATCAGCCCCAGCATTTT.

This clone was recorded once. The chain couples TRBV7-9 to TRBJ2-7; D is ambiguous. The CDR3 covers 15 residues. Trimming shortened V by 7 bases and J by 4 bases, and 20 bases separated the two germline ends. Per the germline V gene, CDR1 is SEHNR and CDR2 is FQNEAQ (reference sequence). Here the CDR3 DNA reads TGTGCCAGCACCTACCCGACCCAAAACGAATACGAGCAGTACTTC. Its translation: CASTYPTQNEYEQYF.

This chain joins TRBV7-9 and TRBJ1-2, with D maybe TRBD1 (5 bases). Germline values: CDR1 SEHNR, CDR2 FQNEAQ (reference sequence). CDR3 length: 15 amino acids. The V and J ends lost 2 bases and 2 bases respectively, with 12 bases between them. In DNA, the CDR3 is TGTGCCAGCAGCTTATGGCAGGGAGGCAACTATGGCTACACCTTC. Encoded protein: CASSLWQGGNYGYTF.

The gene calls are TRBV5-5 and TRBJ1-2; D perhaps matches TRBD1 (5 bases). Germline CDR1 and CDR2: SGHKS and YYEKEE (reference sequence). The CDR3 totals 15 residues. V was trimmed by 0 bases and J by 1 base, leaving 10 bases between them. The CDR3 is CASSLAGAGNYGYTF. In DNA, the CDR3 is TGTGCCAGCAGCTTGGCCGGGGCCGGTAACTATGGCTACACCTTC.

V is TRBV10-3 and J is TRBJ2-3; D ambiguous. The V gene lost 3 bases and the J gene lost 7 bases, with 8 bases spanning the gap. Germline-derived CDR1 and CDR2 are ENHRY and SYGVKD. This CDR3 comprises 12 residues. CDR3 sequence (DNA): TGTGCCATCAGTGAATCTGAAAATACGCAGTATTTT. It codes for CAISESENTQYF.

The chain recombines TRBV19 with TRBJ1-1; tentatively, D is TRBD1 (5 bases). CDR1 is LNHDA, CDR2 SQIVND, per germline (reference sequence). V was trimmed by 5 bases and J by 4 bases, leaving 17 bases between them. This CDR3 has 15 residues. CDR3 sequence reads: CASSPGSLGSTEAFF. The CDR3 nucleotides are TGTGCCAGTAGTCCAGGGAGTCTAGGGTCCACTGAAGCTTTCTTT.

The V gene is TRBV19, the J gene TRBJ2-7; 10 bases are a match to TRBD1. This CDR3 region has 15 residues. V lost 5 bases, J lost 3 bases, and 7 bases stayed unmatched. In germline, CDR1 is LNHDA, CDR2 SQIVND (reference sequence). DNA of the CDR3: TGTGCCAGTAGTGCCGGGCGGACAGGGGGCTACGAGCAGTACTTC. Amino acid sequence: CASSAGRTGGYEQYF.

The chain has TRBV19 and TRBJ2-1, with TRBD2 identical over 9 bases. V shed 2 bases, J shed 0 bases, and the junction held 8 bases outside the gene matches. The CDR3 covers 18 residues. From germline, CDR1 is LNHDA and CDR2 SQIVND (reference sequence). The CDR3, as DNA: TGTGCCAGTAGTATAAATAGCGGGAGTCTCAGCTCCTACAATGAGCAGTTCTTC. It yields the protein CASSINSGSLSSYNEQFF.

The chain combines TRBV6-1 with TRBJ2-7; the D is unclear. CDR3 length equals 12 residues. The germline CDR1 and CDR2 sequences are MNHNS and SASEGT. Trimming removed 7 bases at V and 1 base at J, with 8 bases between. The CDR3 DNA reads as TGTGCCAGCACCCACGCGTCCTACGAGCAGTACTTC. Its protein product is CASTHASYEQYF.

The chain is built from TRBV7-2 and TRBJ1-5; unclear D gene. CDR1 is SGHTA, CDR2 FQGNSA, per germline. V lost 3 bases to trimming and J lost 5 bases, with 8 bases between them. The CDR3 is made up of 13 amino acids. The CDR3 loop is CASSLLYDQPQHF. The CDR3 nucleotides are TGTGCCAGCAGCTTGTTATATGATCAGCCCCAGCATTTT.

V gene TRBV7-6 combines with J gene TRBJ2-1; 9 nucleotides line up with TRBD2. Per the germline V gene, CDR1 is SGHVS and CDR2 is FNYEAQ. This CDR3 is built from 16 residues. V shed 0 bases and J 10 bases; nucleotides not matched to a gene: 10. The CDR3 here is CASSLAASGVGGEQFF. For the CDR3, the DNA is TGTGCCAGCAGCTTAGCGGCTAGCGGGGTGGGCGGGGAGCAGTTCTTC.

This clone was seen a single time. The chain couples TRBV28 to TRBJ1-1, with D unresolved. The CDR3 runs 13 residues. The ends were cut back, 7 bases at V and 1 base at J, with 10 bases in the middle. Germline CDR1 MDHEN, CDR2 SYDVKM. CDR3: CASKQRANTEAFF. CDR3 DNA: TGTGCCAGCAAGCAAAGGGCGAACACTGAAGCTTTCTTT.

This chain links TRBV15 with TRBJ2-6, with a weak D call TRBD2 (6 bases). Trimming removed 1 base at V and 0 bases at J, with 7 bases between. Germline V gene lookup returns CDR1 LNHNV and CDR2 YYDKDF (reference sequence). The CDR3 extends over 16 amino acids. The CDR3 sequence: CATSRGGDSGANVLTF. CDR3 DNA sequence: TGTGCCACCAGCAGAGGGGGGGACTCTGGGGCCAACGTCCTGACTTTC.

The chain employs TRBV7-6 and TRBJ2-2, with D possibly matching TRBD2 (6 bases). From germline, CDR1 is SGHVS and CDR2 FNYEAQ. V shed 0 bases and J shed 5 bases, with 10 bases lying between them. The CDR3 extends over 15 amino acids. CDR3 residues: CASSLATGSTGELFF. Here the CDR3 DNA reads TGTGCCAGCAGCTTAGCGACCGGGAGTACCGGGGAGCTGTTTTTT.

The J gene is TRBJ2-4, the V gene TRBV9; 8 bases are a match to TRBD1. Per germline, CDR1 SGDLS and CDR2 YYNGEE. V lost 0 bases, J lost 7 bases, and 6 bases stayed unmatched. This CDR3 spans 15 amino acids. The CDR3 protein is CASSVGGQGANIQYF. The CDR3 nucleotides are TGTGCCAGCAGCGTAGGGGGTCAGGGGGCGAACATTCAGTACTTC.

The CDR3 DNA follows: TGTGCCAGCAGCGCTGGGGTTTTAGGAAACACCATATATTTT. This translates into CASSAGVLGNTIYF. This chain connects TRBV9 to TRBJ1-3; D uncertain. Trimming left V 3 bases short and J 4 bases short, with 11 bases between. CDR1 and CDR2 (germline): SGDLS, YYNGEE. The CDR3 runs 14 residues.